These 11 T cell receptor beta chains were sequenced from one sample in a study of cytomegalovirus exposure and HLA in healthy donors. PCR used 60 Vbeta primers and 13 Jbeta primers. Sequencing was performed with immunoSEQ multiplex PCR; in TCRdb, only in-frame clones are kept and a portion is missing. The sample's table shows around 190,000 clones. The sequencing sample was made of PBMCs. These receptors all stem from a woman aged 25 to 45 in good health and CMV-seropositive.

The V gene is TRBV10-2, the J gene TRBJ1-1, with 10 bases aligning to TRBD1. The CDR3 contains 14 residues. The junction had 2 bases not matched to a gene; V was cut back by 6 bases and J by 1 base. Germline V gene sequence: CDR1 WSHSY, CDR2 SAAADI. The CDR3 nucleotides read TGCGCCAGCAGGACAGGGGGCCAGAACACTGAAGCTTTCTTT. Its translation is CASRTGGQNTEAFF.

This chain connects TRBV28 to TRBJ2-1, with 9 bases lining up with TRBD1. The V gene end was trimmed by 6 bases and the J gene end by 5 bases; junction bases not matched to a gene: 8. There are 15 residues in the CDR3. Germline V lookup: CDR1 MDHEN, CDR2 SYDVKM. The CDR3 sequence: CASRPGQGSHNEQFF. CDR3 nucleotides: TGTGCCAGCAGGCCGGGACAGGGTTCCCACAATGAGCAGTTCTTC.

The chain recombines TRBV7-8 with TRBJ2-7; possibly TRBD1 for D (7 bases). The CDR3 contains 13 residues. Trimming left V 4 bases short and J 3 bases short, with 10 bases between. Germline V lookup: CDR1 SGHVS, CDR2 FQNEAQ. CDR3 amino acids: CASSSQGGYEQYF. The CDR3 DNA is TGTGCCAGCAGCTCGCAGGGGGGCTACGAGCAGTACTTC.

The V gene is TRBV4-1, the J gene TRBJ2-5; 7 nucleotides match TRBD1. The trim removed 3 bases at V and 5 bases at J, leaving 9 bases unmatched. The germline V gene encodes CDR1 MGHRA and CDR2 YSYEKL. The CDR3 sequence is 15 residues long. The CDR3, as DNA: TGCGCCAGCAGCCAGCAAGGGGGCGCGTATGAGACCCAGTACTTC. Amino acids: CASSQQGGAYETQYF.

This chain connects TRBV7-9 to TRBJ2-2; TRBD2 matches at 7 bases. The CDR3 runs 16 residues. The junction had 3 bases not matched to a gene; V was cut back by 1 base and J by 1 base. Germline V lookup: CDR1 SEHNR, CDR2 FQNEAQ (reference sequence). CDR3 bases: TGTGCCAGCAGCTTAGTTCCGGGGGGGAACACCGGGGAGCTGTTTTTT. Amino acids: CASSLVPGGNTGELFF.

The chain has TRBV18 and TRBJ1-1; D possibly corresponds to TRBD1 (6 bases). Looked up from germline, CDR1 is KGHSH and CDR2 is LQKENI. Trimming took off 3 bases at V and 4 bases at J, with 21 bases between the two ends. CDR3 size: 17 residues. In nucleotides, the CDR3 is TGTGCCAGCTCACCGGGAAAGACAGGTTGGGTGAGCACTGAAGCTTTCTTT. It encodes CASSPGKTGWVSTEAFF.

The chain is built from TRBV6-1 and TRBJ2-7; 8 nucleotides line up with TRBD1. Germline assignment: CDR1 MNHNS and CDR2 SASEGT. There are 15 residues in the CDR3. The junction had 9 bases not matched to a gene; V was cut back by 5 bases and J by 3 bases. CDR3 sequence (DNA): TGTGCCAGCAGTATTGAGCAGGGGGCTCTCTACGAGCAGTACTTC. Translated, it gives CASSIEQGALYEQYF.

The chain couples TRBV18 to TRBJ2-7, with TRBD2 identical over 7 bases. V gave up 6 bases and J gave up 12 bases; unmatched junction bases: 11. CDR1 and CDR2 (germline): KGHSH, LQKENI. This CDR3 is built from 12 residues. The CDR3 here is CASSPGRERLYF. CDR3 coding DNA: TGTGCCAGCTCGCCCGGGCGGGAGAGGTTGTACTTC.

V gene TRBV7-6 combines with J gene TRBJ2-5; TRBD1 matches 10 bases. CDR3 size: 14 residues. V shed 0 bases, J shed 5 bases, and the junction held 0 bases outside the gene matches. CDR1 and CDR2 (germline): SGHVS, FNYEAQ. The CDR3 sequence: CASSLAGQGETQYF. The CDR3 coding sequence is TGTGCCAGCAGCTTAGCGGGACAGGGGGAGACCCAGTACTTC.

This sequence joins TRBV7-9 and TRBJ2-7; TRBD1 aligns across 9 bases. The CDR3 loop spans 14 amino acids. The V gene's germline CDR1 is SEHNR and CDR2 FQNEAQ (reference sequence). J gave up 6 bases and V 1 base, and 4 bases lay outside the gene matches. The DNA of the CDR3 is TGTGCCAGCAGCTTAGGGGGACAGGGAGGCGAGCAGTACTTC. Encoded protein: CASSLGGQGGEQYF.

The rearrangement uses TRBV11-3 and TRBJ2-5; 8 nucleotides align to TRBD1. Germline-derived CDR1 and CDR2 are SGHNT and YENEEA. With 0 bases clipped from V and 9 bases from J, the junction kept 9 bases outside the gene matches. The CDR3 runs to 15 residues. CDR3 DNA sequence: TGTGCCAGCAGCTTAGATGGTGCAGGGGGCGATGCCCAGTACTTC. Translated: CASSLDGAGGDAQYF.